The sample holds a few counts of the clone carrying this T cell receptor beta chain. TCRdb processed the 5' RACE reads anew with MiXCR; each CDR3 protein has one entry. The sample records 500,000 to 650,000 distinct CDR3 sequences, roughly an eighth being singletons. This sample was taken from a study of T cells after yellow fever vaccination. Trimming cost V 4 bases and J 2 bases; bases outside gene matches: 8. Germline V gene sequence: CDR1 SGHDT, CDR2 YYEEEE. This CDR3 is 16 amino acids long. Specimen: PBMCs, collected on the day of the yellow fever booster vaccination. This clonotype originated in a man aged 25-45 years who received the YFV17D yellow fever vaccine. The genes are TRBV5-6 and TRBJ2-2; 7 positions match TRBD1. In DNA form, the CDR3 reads TGTGCCAGCAGCCCGACAGGGAGCCCAAACACCGGGGAGCTGTTTTTT. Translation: CASSPTGSPNTGELFF.